A selection of T cell receptor beta chains follows, all from one sample in a study of follicular helper T cells after annual influenza vaccination. The protocol was immunoSEQ multiplex PCR, while the TCRdb copy is restricted to in-frame clones and leaves out a portion. The profile shows some 10,000 clones, 65% to 85% of them singletons. Here the sequenced sample was CXCR5+ CD38- circulating T follicular helper cells from blood, taken on the day of influenza vaccination. The receptors stem from an adult who received the influenza vaccine. Both conserved end residues are part of each CDR3.

>TRBJ2-1|TRBV7-2
CASSFSGGFYNEQFF
>TRBJ1-2|TRBV6-5
CASSKQGAYGYTF
>TRBJ2-2|TRBV10-3
CAISVAGGPNTGELFF
>TRBJ2-7|TRBV5-5
CASSTRPGLYSYEQYF
>TRBJ2-5|TRBV2
CASSEATGRGETQYF
>TRBJ2-7|TRBV19
CASSIQRASPYEQYF
>TRBJ2-2|TRBV12-5
CASGSGTGRAAGELFF
>TRBJ2-1|TRBV7-3
CASSPRQGRVGEQFF
>TRBJ2-5|TRBV9
CASSVGAYAGETQYF
>TRBJ2-1|TRBV4-1
CASSQPPKTRTDEQFF
>TRBJ2-7|TRBV27
CASRFGTESSYEQYF
>TRBJ1-1|TRBV11-2
CASSFGGVRVAEAFF
>TRBJ2-3|TRBV6-1
CASSEMVAGGNADTQYF
>TRBJ1-1|TRBV19
CASRQTGQGLGTEAFF
>TRBJ1-1|TRBV7-9
CASSADGGITEAFF
>TRBJ1-5|TRBV19
CASSIGVNQPQHF